This T cell receptor beta chain is drawn from a study of beta chain features in type 1 diabetes. Findings and limits, study-wide: Compared to healthy donors, patients appeared to have naive, central memory and Treg TCRB repertoires that were more alike. TCRB CDR3s from Type 1 diabetes patients were moderately but significantly shorter in all four CD4+ subsets.

Since all of the isolated RNA was reverse transcribed, expressed TCRB transcripts were what got sequenced. Assay: immunoSEQ multiplex PCR; the TCRdb copy retains only in-frame clones and omits some. This table holds hundreds of thousands of clones, over 10% found once. This clone occurred a few times. Its antigen is currently unknown. Trimming cost V 3 bases and J 5 bases, with 18 bases left between them. CDR3 length equals 16 residues. Germline V lookup: CDR1 KGHSH, CDR2 LQKENI. The chain combines TRBV18 with TRBJ2-3; D tentatively reads TRBD1 or TRBD2 (6 bases each). The TCR originated in a man in his late teens or twenties with type 1 diabetes. The sequenced material came from naive CD4+ T cells from blood. Here the CDR3 DNA reads TGTGCCAGCTCACCCAACCCGGGGGCGCAGGGAGATACGCAGTATTTT. It translates to CASSPNPGAQGDTQYF.